The 32 T cell receptor beta chains below all came from one sample that was sequenced in a study of T cell responses to AZD1222 COVID-19 vaccine. Generated by immunoSEQ multiplex PCR, the TCRdb table keeps only in-frame clones and is missing some. This sample has around 130,000 clones, with about 82% found just once. Specimen: peripheral blood, collected on day 0 of AZD1222 vaccination. Receptors originate from an adult in good health.

The V call is TRBV9, the J call TRBJ1-2; D perhaps matches TRBD1 (6 bases). The germline V gene encodes CDR1 SGDLS and CDR2 YYNGEE. V dropped 3 bases and J dropped 9 bases, with 12 bases sitting between them. The CDR3 loop spans 12 amino acids. The CDR3 nucleotides are TGTGCCAGCAGCGCGGACAGAAGACGCTACACCTTC. Its protein product is CASSADRRRYTF.

V usage is TRBV4-2 and J usage is TRBJ1-5; D remains unclear. From germline, CDR1 is LGHNA and CDR2 YNFKEQ. The CDR3 has 17 residues. V was pared by 0 bases and J by 3 bases, with 15 bases between. The CDR3 DNA sequence: TGTGCCAGCAGCCAAGATTTGCGAGTCGAGACCAATCAGCCCCAGCATTTT. Translating it yields CASSQDLRVETNQPQHF.

The gene calls are TRBV9 and TRBJ1-4; no clear D gene. The germline V and J ends were trimmed by 4 bases and 5 bases, with 9 bases remaining between them. The CDR3 sequence is 13 residues long. Germline CDR1 SGDLS, CDR2 YYNGEE. CDR3 in amino acids: CASSNARNEKLFF. The CDR3 coding sequence is TGTGCCAGCAGCAATGCCAGAAATGAAAAACTGTTTTTT.

The CDR3 bases are TGTGCCAGCAGCCGTGAACGGGGGGCGCTGAGTTATGAAAAACTGTTTTTT. Protein sequence: CASSRERGALSYEKLFF. This sequence joins TRBV5-5 and TRBJ1-4; weak D call: TRBD1 (6 bases). V was trimmed by 4 bases and J by 6 bases, leaving 22 bases between them. The germline CDR1 and CDR2 sequences are SGHKS and YYEKEE (reference sequence). The CDR3 covers 17 residues.

The V call is TRBV27, the J call TRBJ1-6; D call uncertain. V gave up 0 bases and J gave up 6 bases, with 9 bases separating them. Per germline, CDR1 MNHEY and CDR2 SMNVEV (reference sequence). The CDR3 contains 15 residues. The CDR3 reads CASSLSRTTNSPLHF. The DNA for the CDR3 is TGTGCCAGCAGTTTATCGCGGACTACTAATTCACCCCTCCACTTT.

V and J are TRBV30 and TRBJ1-4, with no clear D. Deletions cut 4 bases from V and 7 bases from J, with 10 bases between. This CDR3 is built from 12 residues. CDR1 is GTSNPN, CDR2 SVGIG, per germline (reference sequence). For the CDR3, the DNA is TGTGCCTGGATTTTTGGGAGTGAAAAACTGTTTTTT. Amino acid sequence: CAWIFGSEKLFF.

V gene TRBV19 combines with J gene TRBJ1-1, with 12 bases matching TRBD1. With V trimmed by 6 bases and J by 4 bases, 6 bases remained unmatched. Germline CDR1 LNHDA, CDR2 SQIVND (reference sequence). This CDR3 spans 15 amino acids. CDR3 in amino acids: CASSPGQGAPTEAFF. Written as DNA, the CDR3 is TGTGCCAGTAGCCCGGGACAGGGGGCGCCCACTGAAGCTTTCTTT. Full variable domain (missing parts from reference TRBV19 and TRBJ1-1): DGGITQSPKYLFRKEGQNVTLSCEQNLNHDAMYWYRQDPGQGLRLIYYSQIVNDFQKGDIAEGYSVSREKKESFPLTVTSAQKNPTAFYLCASSPGQGAPTEAFFGQGTRLTVV.

The chain uses TRBV4-1 and TRBJ2-6; D gene uncertain. V lost 4 bases, J lost 0 bases, and 16 bases lay in between. The CDR3 has 18 amino acids. CDR1 and CDR2 from the germline V gene are MGHRA and YSYEKL. The CDR3 DNA follows: TGCGCCAGCAGCCGTGGGCCGCCCCCCAACTCTGGGGCCAACGTCCTGACTTTC. Its protein is CASSRGPPPNSGANVLTF.

In this sample, this clone turned up a few times. The rearrangement joins TRBV9 to TRBJ1-3; TRBD1 aligns across 7 bases. The CDR3 sequence is 15 residues long. Germline-derived CDR1 and CDR2 are SGDLS and YYNGEE. V lost 3 bases, J lost 3 bases, and 6 bases stayed unmatched. The CDR3 DNA is TGTGCCAGCAGCGCCGGGACAGCGGTTGGAAACACCATATATTTT. This translates into CASSAGTAVGNTIYF.

In this sample, this clone turned up once. This chain uses TRBV5-1 with TRBJ1-1; a possible D gene is TRBD1 (5 bases). Trimming took off 0 bases at V and 3 bases at J, with 9 bases between the two ends. The CDR3 covers 14 residues. CDR1 is SGHRS and CDR2 is YFSETQ in the germline V gene. For the CDR3, the DNA is TGCGCCAGCAGCTTGGACGTGACAGACACTGAAGCTTTCTTT. Its translation is CASSLDVTDTEAFF. Full variable domain (rest looked up from reference TRBV5-1 and TRBJ1-1): KAGVTQTPRYLIKTRGQQVTLSCSPISGHRSVSWYQQTPGQGLQFLFEYFSETQRNKGNFPGRFSGRQFSNSRSEMNVSTLELGDSALYLCASSLDVTDTEAFFGQGTRLTVV.

The rearrangement joins TRBV7-9 to TRBJ1-5; no definite D call. CDR1 SEHNR and CDR2 FQNEAQ come from the germline V gene (reference sequence). This CDR3 comprises 14 residues. Trimming removed 5 bases from V and 7 bases from J, with 15 bases in between. The CDR3 region is CASSDGRRGQPQHF. The CDR3 coding sequence is TGTGCCAGCAGCGATGGACGTCGGGGACAGCCCCAGCATTTT.

The rearrangement links TRBV29-1 to TRBJ1-2; D unresolved. The CDR3 loop spans 15 amino acids. Looked up from germline, CDR1 is SQVTM and CDR2 is ANQGSEA. Trimming left V 3 bases short and J 2 bases short, with 16 bases between. This CDR3 is CSVDGEAKANYGYTF. CDR3 nucleotide sequence: TGCAGCGTTGACGGGGAGGCCAAGGCGAACTATGGCTACACCTTC.

The CDR3 is CASRESNQPQHF. The CDR3 nucleotides are TGTGCCAGCAGGGAAAGCAATCAGCCCCAGCATTTT. The chain combines TRBV28 with TRBJ1-5; D remains unclear. The CDR3 loop spans 12 amino acids. Trimming pared 6 bases from V and 1 base from J, leaving 4 bases between. Germline-derived CDR1 and CDR2 are MDHEN and SYDVKM. Together with reference TRBV28 and TRBJ1-5, the CDR3 gives the full variable domain: DVKVTQSSRYLVKRTGEKVFLECVQDMDHENMFWYRQDPGLGLRLIYFSYDVKMKEKGDIPEGYSVSREKKERFSLILESASTNQTSMYLCASRESNQPQHFGDGTRLSIL.

The chain recombines TRBV24-1 with TRBJ1-1; D is unresolved. The CDR3 covers 12 residues. Germline CDR1 reads KGHDR; CDR2 reads SFDVKD. Trimming pared 9 bases from V and 3 bases from J, leaving 10 bases between. The CDR3 coding sequence is TGTGCCACCTCGGACCAAGACACTGAAGCTTTCTTT. Amino acids: CATSDQDTEAFF.

The chain combines TRBV28 with TRBJ2-4; D remains unclear. The V end lost 6 bases, the J end lost 6 bases, and 12 bases lay between the germline ends. The CDR3 has 13 amino acids. Germline V gives CDR1 MDHEN, CDR2 SYDVKM. Written as DNA, the CDR3 is TGTGCCAGCAGCCCCGGCGGAAGAAACATTCAGTACTTC. Protein: CASSPGGRNIQYF.

This CDR3 reads CATAGNTGELFF. DNA for the CDR3: TGTGCCACCGCTGGCAACACCGGGGAGCTGTTTTTT. The chain is built from TRBV24-1 and TRBJ2-2; no firm D call. V lost 9 bases and J lost 2, with 6 bases in between. Per the germline V gene, CDR1 is KGHDR and CDR2 is SFDVKD. The CDR3 contains 12 residues.

The chain joins TRBV28 to TRBJ2-2, with D perhaps TRBD2 (6 bases). The CDR3 is made up of 14 amino acids. CDR1 is MDHEN and CDR2 is SYDVKM in the germline V gene. Trimming stripped 2 bases from V and 6 bases from J, with 10 bases between. CDR3 bases: TGTGCCAGCAGTTTAGGGGGGTCGTCCGGGGAGCTGTTTTTT. This gives the protein CASSLGGSSGELFF.

The chain combines TRBV29-1 with TRBJ2-3; no reliable D call. CDR1 is SQVTM and CDR2 is ANQGSEA in the germline V gene. Trimming left V 7 bases short and J 0 bases short, with 5 bases between. The CDR3 spans 11 residues. The CDR3 region is CSEVSTDTQYF. DNA of the CDR3: TGCAGCGAAGTTAGCACAGATACGCAGTATTTT.

The chain employs TRBV21-1 and TRBJ1-1; the DNA was not used to check the table's D call, TRBD1. TRBV21-1 is given as a pseudogene. The CDR3 loop spans 15 amino acids. The CDR3 DNA follows: TGTGCCAGCAGCATAAAGACAGGACCGAACACTGAAGCTTTCTTT. This gives the protein CASSIKTGPNTEAFF.

The chain joins TRBV19 to TRBJ1-6; D uncertain. Trimming pared 3 bases from V and 7 bases from J, leaving 13 bases between. Germline CDR1 reads LNHDA; CDR2 reads SQIVND (reference sequence). The CDR3 runs 15 residues. Here the CDR3 DNA reads TGTGCCAGTAGTATCGGTTCGGGGAGGAATTCACCCCTCCACTTT. As protein: CASSIGSGRNSPLHF.

This chain uses TRBV20-1 with TRBJ2-5; no clear D. Germline CDR1 reads DFQATT; CDR2 reads SNEGSKA (reference sequence). Trimming stripped 5 bases from V and 7 bases from J, with 5 bases between. The CDR3 spans 9 residues. DNA for the CDR3: TGCAGTGCTGGTAGGACCCAGTACTTC. Translating it yields CSAGRTQYF.

In DNA form, the CDR3 reads TGTGCCAGCAGTTTGAGCGGAGTCGATACGCAGTATTTT. This sequence encodes CASSLSGVDTQYF. The genes are TRBV28 and TRBJ2-3; a possible D gene is TRBD2 (5 bases). This CDR3 spans 13 amino acids. The germline CDR1 and CDR2 sequences are MDHEN and SYDVKM. Trimming shortened V by 3 bases and J by 6 bases, and 10 bases separated the two germline ends.

J is TRBJ2-6 and V is TRBV7-3; D is ambiguous. CDR3 length: 14 residues. Germline V gives CDR1 SGHTA, CDR2 FQGTGA. Between the trimmed V and J ends, which lost 5 bases and 2 bases, there was a span of 7 bases. This CDR3 reads CASSQRAGANVLTF. CDR3 nucleotide sequence: TGTGCCAGCAGCCAGAGAGCTGGGGCCAACGTCCTGACTTTC.

The chain links TRBV6-5 to TRBJ1-1; 7 nucleotides agree with TRBD1. Germline V gene lookup returns CDR1 MNHEY and CDR2 SVGAGI. The CDR3 is 16 amino acids. V dropped 2 bases and J dropped 0; count of bases not matched to a gene: 6. CDR3 in DNA: TGTGCCAGCAGTTACCAGAAGGGGACAGTGAACACTGAAGCTTTCTTT. This translates into CASSYQKGTVNTEAFF.

The chain couples TRBV9 to TRBJ1-2, with 8 bases identical to TRBD1. The CDR3 is 15 residues long. Germline CDR1 is SGDLS and CDR2 is YYNGEE. The ends lost 0 bases at V and 4 bases at J; junction bases unmatched: 5. CDR3 nucleotide sequence: TGTGCCAGCAGCGTAGGAGGACAGGGTTCCTATGGCTACACCTTC. Translating it yields CASSVGGQGSYGYTF.

The sample holds one count of this clone. One end of the junction is discordant with germline, which a read error may explain. The V gene is TRBV5-1, the J gene TRBJ1-1; D not certain. The CDR3 consists of 15 residues. Per the germline V gene, CDR1 is SGHRS and CDR2 is YFSETQ. CDR3 amino acids: CASSSRTVPNSEAFF. The CDR3 DNA sequence: TGCGCCAGCAGCTCAAGGACCGTACCAAACAGTGAAGCTTTCTTT.

V and J are TRBV9 and TRBJ2-1; 10 nucleotides match TRBD2. The CDR3 runs to 15 residues. The V segment lost 0 bases and the J segment 8 bases; nucleotides outside the gene matches: 5. The germline CDR1 and CDR2 sequences are SGDLS and YYNGEE. The CDR3 DNA reads TGTGCCAGCAGCGTAGTAAGCGGGGGGGCCTATGAGCAGTTCTTC. It specifies CASSVVSGGAYEQFF.

The table lists this clone with a few counts. This sequence joins TRBV5-5 and TRBJ1-6, with no clear D. In germline, CDR1 is SGHKS, CDR2 YYEKEE (reference sequence). Between the trimmed V and J ends, which lost 2 bases and 0 bases, there was a span of 12 bases. The length of the CDR3 is 17 residues. The CDR3 nucleotides are TGTGCCAGCAGCTTAGTCGGAGCGAGCTCCTATAATTCACCCCTCCACTTT. Translating it yields CASSLVGASSYNSPLHF.

The V gene is TRBV19, the J gene TRBJ1-2; 8 bases fit TRBD1. J was trimmed by 0 bases and V by 7 bases; bases with no gene match: 13. There are 17 residues in the CDR3. Germline V CDR1 and CDR2: LNHDA, SQIVND (reference sequence). The CDR3 sequence is CASKDWTGSRANYGYTF. The CDR3 nucleotides read TGTGCCAGTAAGGATTGGACAGGGTCCAGAGCTAACTATGGCTACACCTTC.

This chain links TRBV11-3 with TRBJ2-1, with TRBD1 matching over 11 bases. J gave up 8 bases and V 3 bases, and 6 bases lay outside the gene matches. The CDR3 runs 15 residues. Germline-derived CDR1 and CDR2 are SGHNT and YENEEA. The CDR3 nucleotides are TGTGCCAGCAGCTTTGGACAGGGGGCTGGGGATGAGCAGTTCTTC. This gives the protein CASSFGQGAGDEQFF. Full variable domain (remainder filled in from reference TRBV11-3 and TRBJ2-1): EAGVVQSPRYKIIEKKQPVAFWCNPISGHNTLYWYLQNLGQGPELLIRYENEEAVDDSQLPKDRFSAERLKGVDSTLKIQPAELGDSAVYLCASSFGQGAGDEQFFGPGTRLTVL.

The chain carries TRBV9 and TRBJ1-6; no firm D call. This CDR3 has 16 residues. Germline lookup yields CDR1 SGDLS and CDR2 YYNGEE. The V and J ends lost 2 bases and 0 bases respectively, with 9 bases between them. The CDR3 region is CASSVGIHSYNSPLHF. CDR3 DNA sequence: TGTGCCAGCAGCGTTGGCATCCACTCCTATAATTCACCCCTCCACTTT.

This clone was detected once. This chain uses TRBV7-9 with TRBJ2-7; 11 bases line up with TRBD1. Trimming took 5 bases from V and 5 from J; bases not matched to a gene: 11. The length of the CDR3 is 16 residues. Germline V CDR1 and CDR2: SEHNR, FQNEAQ (reference sequence). CDR3 DNA: TGTGCCAGCAGCCCACTCCCGGGACAGGGGGTCCACGAGCAGTACTTC. Translation: CASSPLPGQGVHEQYF.